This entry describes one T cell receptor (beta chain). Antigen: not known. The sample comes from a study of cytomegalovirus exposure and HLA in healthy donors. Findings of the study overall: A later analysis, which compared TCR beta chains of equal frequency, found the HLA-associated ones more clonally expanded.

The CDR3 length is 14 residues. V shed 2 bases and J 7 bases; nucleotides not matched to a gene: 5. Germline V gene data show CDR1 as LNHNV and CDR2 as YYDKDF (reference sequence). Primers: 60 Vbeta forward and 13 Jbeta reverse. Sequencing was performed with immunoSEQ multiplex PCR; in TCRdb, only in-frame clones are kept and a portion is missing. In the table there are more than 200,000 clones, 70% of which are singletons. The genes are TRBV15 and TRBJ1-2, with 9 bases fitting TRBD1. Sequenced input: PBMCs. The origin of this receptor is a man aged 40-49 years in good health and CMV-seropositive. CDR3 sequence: CATSRNTGGSGYTF. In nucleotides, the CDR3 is TGTGCCACCAGCAGAAACACAGGGGGCTCTGGCTACACCTTC.